What follows are 6 T cell receptor beta chains derived from one specimen sequenced in a study of control samples from healthy donors and cancer patients. TCRdb keeps only in-frame clones here, not all; method: immunoSEQ multiplex PCR. The table includes tens of thousands of clones, approximately 86% detected once. The sequencing sample was made of PBMCs. All receptors derive from a man in his sixties with head and neck cancer.

The chain has TRBV11-2 and TRBJ2-3, with TRBD1 matching 8 bases. With 3 bases clipped from V and 5 bases from J, the junction kept 10 bases outside the gene matches. The CDR3 sequence is 16 residues long. The germline V gene encodes CDR1 SGHAT and CDR2 FQNNGV. The CDR3 nucleotides read TGTGCCAGCAGCTTCACAGGGGGATTTTCGATAGATACGCAGTATTTT. It translates to CASSFTGGFSIDTQYF.

A single count supports this clone. V is TRBV19 and J is TRBJ1-1, with TRBD1 as a possible D gene (6 bases). With 6 bases removed from V and 6 bases from J, the gap between germline ends came to 20 bases. The CDR3 covers 15 residues. The V gene's germline CDR1 is LNHDA and CDR2 SQIVND (reference sequence). CDR3 sequence reads: CASRKGGGGAPEAFF. As DNA, the CDR3 is TGTGCCAGTAGGAAGGGGGGTGGGGGGGCTCCTGAAGCTTTCTTT.

This chain connects TRBV7-8 to TRBJ2-2, with TRBD1 matching over 7 bases. V gave up 0 bases and J gave up 6 bases; unmatched junction bases: 7. This CDR3 is 16 amino acids long. From germline, CDR1 is SGHVS and CDR2 FQNEAQ. The CDR3 DNA reads TGTGCCAGCAGCTTAGCTGAGGGGGCGAATCCCGGGGAGCTGTTTTTT. Its protein is CASSLAEGANPGELFF.

The CDR3 DNA reads TGTGCCAGCAGCCAAGAACAGTTGACCTATGGCTACACCTTC. It encodes CASSQEQLTYGYTF. The chain couples TRBV3-1 (or the pseudogene TRBV3-2) to TRBJ1-2; no reliable D call. Per germline, CDR1 LGHDT and CDR2 YNNKEL (reference sequence). V was cut by 0 bases and J by 4 bases, with 9 bases left in between. The length of the CDR3 is 14 residues.

The V call is TRBV6-1, the J call TRBJ2-3, with 9 bases identical to TRBD2. The J segment lost 2 bases and the V segment lost 1 base, leaving 1 base of the junction unmatched. CDR1 is MNHNS, CDR2 SASEGT, per germline. This CDR3 has 15 residues. CDR3 nucleotides: TGTGCCAGCAGTGAAGGCGGGGGGGTCACAGATACGCAGTATTTT. This gives the protein CASSEGGGVTDTQYF.

This sequence joins TRBV2 and TRBJ1-5, with D maybe TRBD1 (6 bases). The CDR3 extends over 15 amino acids. The V end was cut by 6 bases, the J end by 4 bases, with 16 bases between. Germline CDR1 is SNHLY and CDR2 is FYNNEI. CDR3 DNA: TGTGCCAGCAGCGAGGGGGTTTCAGGGAATCAGCCCCAGCATTTT. Translation gives CASSEGVSGNQPQHF.